A selection of T cell receptor beta chains follows, all from one sample in a study of blood T cell repertoires in COVID-19. The data were produced by immunoSEQ multiplex PCR, yet TCRdb's version contains in-frame clones alone and is incomplete. In the table there are about 110,000 clones, 76% of which are singletons. The sequenced sample consisted of peripheral blood. Receptor source: a woman of 80 years or more with acute or convalescent COVID-19. The conserved cysteine and the conserved F or W are not part of the CDR3 here. Each record gives: V gene, J gene, CDR3 protein.

>TRBV15|TRBJ1-4
ATTPGQFNEKLF
>TRBV5-6|TRBJ2-2
ASSLGVDSGELF
>TRBV19|TRBJ1-5
ASSMGRQGPQH
>TRBV9|TRBJ1-3
ASSVGSSGNTIY
>TRBV12-3/TRBV12-4|TRBJ2-2
ASRFAHAGELF
>TRBV5-5|TRBJ2-3
ASSLSTSGADTQY
>TRBV7-9|TRBJ1-4
ASSRRQATNEKLF
>TRBV29-1|TRBJ2-5
SVGTGSTQTQY
>TRBV7-9|TRBJ2-1
ATERGGTNEQF
>TRBV29-1|TRBJ2-7
SVGSSAHRYEQY
>TRBV6-5|TRBJ2-1
ASSYSTPPAQF
>TRBV6-5|TRBJ1-2
ASSYGGGQYGYT
>TRBV29-1|TRBJ1-1
SVERGQGYTEAF
>TRBV4-1|TRBJ2-1
ASSQEAYRDDEQF
>TRBV9|TRBJ2-3
ASSPRLAGVSDTQY
>TRBV4-2|TRBJ2-1
ASSQELAGAYNEQF
>TRBV30|TRBJ1-2
AWSQNYGYT
>TRBV28|TRBJ2-1
ASRAGGGTYNEQF
>TRBV4-1|TRBJ1-1
ASSQDPQGNTEAF
>TRBV3-1/TRBV3-2|TRBJ2-5
ASSLDPGGKETQY
>TRBV7-9|TRBJ2-4
AAGGLAKNIQY
>TRBV13|TRBJ1-4
ASSQNGVTTNEKLF
>TRBV4-1|TRBJ2-1
ASSQEIASLAGGSSYNEQF
>TRBV6-5|TRBJ1-1
ASSYYRGTEAF